This passage covers 30 T cell receptor beta chains from one sample sequenced in a study of blood T cell repertoires in COVID-19. TCRdb keeps only in-frame clones here, not all; method: immunoSEQ multiplex PCR. This table holds 90,000 to 130,000 clones, about 90% found once. The source material was peripheral blood. Source of these receptors: a human donor in a cohort sampled during active COVID-19.

J is TRBJ2-1 and V is TRBV28; 8 bases are a match to TRBD2. V lost 2 bases, J lost 7 bases, and 7 bases stayed unmatched. Per the germline V gene, CDR1 is MDHEN and CDR2 is SYDVKM. CDR3 size: 15 residues. The CDR3 sequence is CASSLAGGGGNEQFF. CDR3 sequence (DNA): TGTGCCAGCAGTTTAGCGGGAGGAGGGGGGAATGAGCAGTTCTTC.

The V gene is TRBV24-1, the J gene TRBJ2-1; 7 bases fit TRBD2. With 4 bases clipped from V and 9 bases from J, the junction kept 8 bases outside the gene matches. There are 14 residues in the CDR3. Germline-derived CDR1 and CDR2 are KGHDR and SFDVKD. The chain's CDR3 is CATSELRTSGEQFF. CDR3 nucleotides: TGTGCCACCAGTGAACTAAGGACTAGTGGTGAGCAGTTCTTC.

CDR3 in amino acids: CASSKEYRAGGGYGYTF. CDR3 coding DNA: TGTGCCAGCAGCAAAGAATATAGGGCAGGGGGAGGTTATGGCTACACCTTC. V gene TRBV21-1 combines with J gene TRBJ1-2; the tabulated D call, TRBD1, remains unverified against the DNA. TRBV21-1 is flagged as a pseudogene. The CDR3 is 17 residues long.

The chain couples TRBV19 to TRBJ2-5, with D possibly being TRBD1 (6 bases). This CDR3 has 13 residues. Germline-derived CDR1 and CDR2 are LNHDA and SQIVND (reference sequence). The ends were cut back, 10 bases at V and 5 bases at J, with 17 bases in the middle. The CDR3 nucleotides are TGTGCCACCTGCCGGGGCCAGGGGGAGACCCAGTACTTC. It translates to CATCRGQGETQYF.

This clone occurred a few times. V usage is TRBV7-2 and J usage is TRBJ1-2; 7 bases line up with TRBD1. CDR1 SGHTA and CDR2 FQGNSA come from the germline V gene. V lost 0 bases and J lost 7; bases outside the gene matches: 5. The CDR3 spans 14 residues. CDR3 amino acids: CASSLAQGQGGYTF. CDR3 nucleotides: TGTGCCAGCAGCTTAGCACAGGGGCAAGGTGGCTACACCTTC.

This chain links TRBV9 with TRBJ2-2, with 9 bases lining up with TRBD2. The V gene end was trimmed by 0 bases and the J gene end by 6 bases; junction bases not matched to a gene: 6. The germline gives CDR1 SGDLS, CDR2 YYNGEE. The CDR3 runs 16 residues. DNA for the CDR3: TGTGCCAGCAGCGTAGCTTTAGCGGGGGTGGCCGGGGAGCTGTTTTTT. It codes for CASSVALAGVAGELFF.

CDR3 DNA sequence: TGTGCCTGGAGACCGAATGGGGCAGGGCTCACTGAAGCTTTCTTT. Translation gives CAWRPNGAGLTEAFF. V is TRBV30 and J is TRBJ1-1; D is perhaps TRBD1 (5 bases). Trimming stripped 3 bases from V and 4 bases from J, with 18 bases between. Germline V CDR1 and CDR2: GTSNPN, SVGIG (reference sequence). This CDR3 is built from 15 residues. Based on the CDR3 plus reference TRBV30 and TRBJ1-1, the full variable domain is SQTIHQWPATLVQPVGSPLSLECTVEGTSNPNLYWYRQAAGRGLQLLFYSVGIGQISSEVPQNLSASRPQDRQFILSSKKLLLSDSGFYLCAWRPNGAGLTEAFFGQGTRLTVV.

This chain links TRBV19 with TRBJ1-3; no reliable D call. Germline CDR1 is LNHDA and CDR2 is SQIVND (reference sequence). V lost 3 bases, J lost 3 bases, and 12 bases lay in between. The CDR3 length is 15 residues. CDR3 in amino acids: CASSILSPRGNTIYF. In DNA, the CDR3 is TGTGCCAGTAGTATTCTGAGTCCTCGTGGAAACACCATATATTTT.

This chain connects TRBV24-1 to TRBJ2-3; maybe TRBD2 (6 bases). The CDR3 totals 14 residues. The ends were cut back, 4 bases at V and 5 bases at J, with 12 bases in the middle. Germline CDR1 KGHDR, CDR2 SFDVKD. The CDR3 region has the DNA TGTGCCACCAGTGAACCGGGGGAAGGAGATACGCAGTATTTT. Encoded protein: CATSEPGEGDTQYF.

In this sample, this clone turned up a few times. This chain joins TRBV5-1 and TRBJ2-7, with 8 bases lining up with TRBD1. Germline V gives CDR1 SGHRS, CDR2 YFSETQ. V was pared by 1 base and J by 5 bases, with 20 bases of the junction left unmatched. The CDR3 contains 19 residues. CDR3 nucleotides: TGCGCCAGCAGCTTGTGGGGGTTTGCGGTCCACCAGACAGGGGACGAGCAGTACTTC. Translation gives CASSLWGFAVHQTGDEQYF.

V is TRBV10-1 and J is TRBJ1-1; TRBD1 might be the D (6 bases). The CDR3 has 15 residues. Germline V lookup: CDR1 WNHNN, CDR2 SYGVQD (reference sequence). V shed 0 bases and J shed 2 bases, with 10 bases lying between them. In DNA form, the CDR3 reads TGCGCCAGCAGTGAGTCGGGGGCAGCAAACACTGAAGCTTTCTTT. It specifies CASSESGAANTEAFF.

The J gene is TRBJ1-1, the V gene TRBV4-2; 9 nucleotides align to TRBD1. The CDR3 runs to 19 residues. The V gene end was trimmed by 1 base and the J gene end by 2 bases; junction bases not matched to a gene: 14. Germline V gene sequence: CDR1 LGHNA, CDR2 YNFKEQ. The CDR3 protein is CASSQAADGQGWLNTEAFF. The CDR3 nucleotides are TGTGCCAGCAGCCAAGCAGCAGACGGACAGGGGTGGCTAAACACTGAAGCTTTCTTT.

This rearrangement joins TRBV19 to TRBJ2-1; TRBD1 might be the D (5 bases). CDR1 LNHDA and CDR2 SQIVND come from the germline V gene (reference sequence). The CDR3 consists of 11 residues. V was cut by 6 bases and J by 12 bases, with 12 bases left in between. The CDR3 DNA sequence: TGTGCCAGTAGGGTGGGGCTAGGGCAGTTCTTC. Its translation is CASRVGLGQFF.

A single count supports this clone. This rearrangement joins TRBV4-1 to TRBJ2-5; 14 nucleotides line up with TRBD2. The CDR3 is 20 residues long. Germline loops: CDR1 MGHRA, CDR2 YSYEKL. The junction had 19 bases not matched to a gene; V was cut back by 5 bases and J by 5 bases. CDR3: CASSGSTPGTSGRGSETQYF. CDR3 DNA: TGCGCCAGCAGCGGCTCAACCCCCGGGACTAGCGGGAGAGGTAGCGAGACCCAGTACTTC.

The genes are TRBV19 and TRBJ1-1, with TRBD1 as a possible D gene (6 bases). The CDR3 is made up of 15 amino acids. V was trimmed by 3 bases and J by 0 bases, leaving 11 bases between them. CDR1 and CDR2 (germline): LNHDA, SQIVND (reference sequence). The CDR3 nucleotides read TGTGCCAGTAGTATGGGGGGGGCCTTGAACACTGAAGCTTTCTTT. Protein sequence: CASSMGGALNTEAFF.

This chain connects TRBV11-2 to TRBJ2-3, with 13 bases matching TRBD2. In germline, CDR1 is SGHAT, CDR2 FQNNGV. Germline trimming cut 4 bases from V and 1 base from J; bases unmatched to any gene: 11. The CDR3 totals 19 residues. The CDR3, as DNA: TGTGCCAGCAGCTCTATCACTAGCGGGAGGGCCTGGGGCACAGATACGCAGTATTTT. Amino acids: CASSSITSGRAWGTDTQYF.

J is TRBJ1-1 and V is TRBV6-5; 9 bases align to TRBD1. Per the germline V gene, CDR1 is MNHEY and CDR2 is SVGAGI. Losses at the gene ends were 6 bases for V and 3 bases for J; bases not matched to a gene: 2. The CDR3 runs 13 residues. The chain's CDR3 is CASSRTGDTEAFF. The CDR3 bases are TGTGCCAGCAGCCGGACAGGGGACACTGAAGCTTTCTTT.

This sequence joins TRBV11-2 and TRBJ2-7, with 10 positions matching TRBD1. The germline V gene encodes CDR1 SGHAT and CDR2 FQNNGV. This CDR3 contains 16 residues. J was trimmed by 3 bases and V by 1 base; bases with no gene match: 6. CDR3 in amino acids: CASSLVVGTGVYEQYF. As DNA, the CDR3 is TGTGCCAGCAGCTTAGTCGTCGGGACAGGGGTCTACGAGCAGTACTTC.

This rearrangement joins TRBV19 to TRBJ2-2, with 8 bases matching TRBD1. The V segment lost 6 bases and the J segment 2 bases; nucleotides outside the gene matches: 2. CDR3 size: 14 residues. Germline V gives CDR1 LNHDA, CDR2 SQIVND (reference sequence). The CDR3, as DNA: TGTGCCAGTAGGGGACAGGCAAACACCGGGGAGCTGTTTTTT. This sequence encodes CASRGQANTGELFF.

The chain is built from TRBV10-1 and TRBJ2-1; 8 bases are shared with TRBD1. The trim removed 4 bases at V and 0 bases at J, leaving 2 bases unmatched. CDR3 size: 15 residues. Per the germline V gene, CDR1 is WNHNN and CDR2 is SYGVQD (reference sequence). CDR3 bases: TGCGCCAGCAGTGGAGGGACAGGCTCCTACAATGAGCAGTTCTTC. It yields the protein CASSGGTGSYNEQFF.

The chain joins TRBV18 to TRBJ1-1; D not certain. The CDR3 is made up of 15 amino acids. V lost 4 bases to trimming and J lost 1 base, with 13 bases between them. Germline CDR1 is KGHSH and CDR2 is LQKENI. In nucleotides, the CDR3 is TGTGCCAGCTCACAATTCGTAGAACCGAACACTGAAGCTTTCTTT. It encodes CASSQFVEPNTEAFF.

The chain joins TRBV10-3 to TRBJ2-1; 7 bases agree with TRBD1. CDR3 length equals 13 residues. Germline assignment: CDR1 ENHRY and CDR2 SYGVKD. V lost 6 bases and J lost 5; bases outside the gene matches: 4. The CDR3 is CAISRGTDNEQFF. The DNA for the CDR3 is TGTGCCATCAGCCGAGGGACAGACAATGAGCAGTTCTTC.

The chain couples TRBV5-1 to TRBJ2-7; 7 positions agree with TRBD2. Germline CDR1 is SGHRS and CDR2 is YFSETQ. This CDR3 contains 19 residues. J was trimmed by 2 bases and V by 0 bases; bases with no gene match: 17. Here the CDR3 reads CASSLVAGGAGPKAYEQYF. For the CDR3, the DNA is TGCGCCAGCAGCTTGGTAGCGGGCGGGGCAGGGCCAAAGGCCTACGAGCAGTACTTC.

The chain recombines TRBV7-2 with TRBJ1-2, with TRBD1 as a possible D gene (5 bases). CDR1 is SGHTA, CDR2 FQGNSA, per germline. The CDR3 length is 14 residues. V was clipped by 8 bases and J by 0 bases, with 13 bases between them. CDR3 amino acids: CASSRDSTNYGYTF. CDR3 bases: TGTGCCAGCTCAAGGGACTCGACTAACTATGGCTACACCTTC.

This sequence joins TRBV7-2 and TRBJ2-5, with 7 bases lining up with TRBD1. Germline V gene data show CDR1 as SGHTA and CDR2 as FQGNSA. V lost 5 bases, J lost 10 bases, and 10 bases stayed unmatched. The CDR3 has 13 residues. This CDR3 is CASSQTRDSIQYF. CDR3 DNA: TGTGCCAGCAGCCAGACTCGGGACAGCATCCAGTACTTC. The full variable domain, in which reference TRBV7-2 and TRBJ2-5 provide the parts outside the CDR3, is GAGVSQSPSNKVTEKGKDVELRCDPISGHTALYWYRQSLGQGLEFLIYFQGNSAPDKSGLPSDRFSAERTGGSVSTLTIQRTQQEDSAVYLCASSQTRDSIQYFGPGTRLLVL.

V gene TRBV27 combines with J gene TRBJ2-2; a possible D gene is TRBD2 (6 bases). V dropped 7 bases and J dropped 5 bases, with 11 bases sitting between them. This CDR3 has 13 amino acids. Germline V gene lookup returns CDR1 MNHEY and CDR2 SMNVEV (reference sequence). The CDR3 region has the DNA TGTGCCAGCACTACCGGGACTACCGGGGAGCTGTTTTTT. It translates to CASTTGTTGELFF.

The chain couples TRBV6-5 to TRBJ1-2, with no clear D. In germline, CDR1 is MNHEY, CDR2 SVGAGI. The CDR3 consists of 13 residues. Here the CDR3 DNA reads TGTGCTCAGTCTGAGGGAGTTAACTATGGCTACACCTTC. Amino acids: CAQSEGVNYGYTF.

CDR3 in DNA: TGTGCCAGCAGCCCCGGGGTAGCGGGGAAGACCCAGTACTTC. Residues: CASSPGVAGKTQYF. The chain has TRBV7-8 and TRBJ2-5; 8 bases align to TRBD2. The V segment lost 5 bases and the J segment 6 bases; nucleotides outside the gene matches: 8. The CDR3 covers 14 residues. CDR1 is SGHVS, CDR2 FQNEAQ, per germline.

This clone was detected only a few times. The CDR3 is CATSSKRGRDSYEQYF. For the CDR3, the DNA is TGTGCCACCAGCAGTAAGAGAGGCCGAGACTCCTACGAGCAGTACTTC. The genes are TRBV15 and TRBJ2-7; no reliable D call. Per germline, CDR1 LNHNV and CDR2 YYDKDF (reference sequence). V lost 3 bases to trimming and J lost 0 bases, with 15 bases between them. This CDR3 contains 16 residues.

The chain couples TRBV4-1 to TRBJ2-7; possible D gene TRBD1, 5 bases. V lost 0 bases and J lost 0, with 9 bases in between. CDR1 is MGHRA, CDR2 YSYEKL, per germline. The CDR3 runs to 15 residues. Here the CDR3 reads CASSQDDRISYEQYF. In nucleotides, the CDR3 is TGCGCCAGCAGCCAAGATGACAGAATCTCCTACGAGCAGTACTTC.